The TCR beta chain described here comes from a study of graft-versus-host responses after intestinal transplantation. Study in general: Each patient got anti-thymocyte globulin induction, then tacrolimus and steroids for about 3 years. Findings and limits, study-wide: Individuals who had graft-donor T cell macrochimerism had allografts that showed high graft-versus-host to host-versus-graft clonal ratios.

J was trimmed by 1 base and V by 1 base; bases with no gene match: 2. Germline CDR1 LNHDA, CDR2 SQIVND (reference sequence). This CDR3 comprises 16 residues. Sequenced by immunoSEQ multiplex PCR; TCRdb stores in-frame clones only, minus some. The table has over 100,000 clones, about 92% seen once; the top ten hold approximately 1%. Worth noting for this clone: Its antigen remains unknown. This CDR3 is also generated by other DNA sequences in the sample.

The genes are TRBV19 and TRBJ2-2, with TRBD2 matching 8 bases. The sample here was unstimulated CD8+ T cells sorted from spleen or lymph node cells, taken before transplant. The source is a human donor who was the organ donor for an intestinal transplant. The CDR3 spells CASSIGLAGNTGELFF. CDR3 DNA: TGTGCCAGTAGTATAGGCCTAGCGGGGAACACCGGGGAGCTGTTTTTT.